A selection of T cell receptor beta chains follows, all from one sample in a study of cytomegalovirus exposure and HLA in healthy donors. TCRdb keeps only in-frame clones here, not all; method: immunoSEQ multiplex PCR. The listing records roughly 200,000 clones. Sequencing was performed on PBMCs. All receptors come from a man between 25 and 39 years old in good health and CMV-seronegative. CDR3s include the opening cysteine and the closing phenylalanine or tryptophan. The D gene is left open where the match is weak.

v_call: TRBV9; d_call: NA; j_call: TRBJ1-2; cdr3_aa: CASSPTGFYGGYTF; cdr3_nt: TGTGCCAGCAGCCCAACAGGGTTTTACGGTGGCTACACCTTC
v_call: TRBV7-9; d_call: NA; j_call: TRBJ1-2; cdr3_aa: CASSLTTNYGYTF; cdr3_nt: TGTGCCAGCAGCTTGACAACTAACTATGGCTACACCTTC
v_call: TRBV19; d_call: TRBD2; j_call: TRBJ2-1; cdr3_aa: CASTPPSTGTSGRAGEQFF; cdr3_nt: TGTGCCAGTACACCCCCATCTACCGGGACTAGCGGGAGGGCAGGTGAGCAGTTCTTC
v_call: TRBV9; d_call: NA; j_call: TRBJ1-3; cdr3_aa: CASSVGAGQRGNTIYF; cdr3_nt: TGTGCCAGCAGCGTAGGAGCCGGACAACGAGGAAACACCATATATTTT
v_call: TRBV11-2; d_call: NA; j_call: TRBJ2-7; cdr3_aa: CASSLAQGPVYEQYF; cdr3_nt: TGTGCCAGCAGCTTAGCTCAGGGGCCGGTCTACGAGCAGTACTTC
v_call: TRBV4-1; d_call: TRBD1; j_call: TRBJ1-1; cdr3_aa: CASRRQGETTEAFF; cdr3_nt: TGCGCCAGCAGGCGACAGGGGGAGACCACTGAAGCTTTCTTT
v_call: TRBV5-1; d_call: TRBD1; j_call: TRBJ1-1; cdr3_aa: CASSSGTAEVEEAFF; cdr3_nt: TGCGCCAGCAGTTCCGGGACAGCCGAGGTTGAAGAAGCTTTCTTT
v_call: TRBV11-3; d_call: NA; j_call: TRBJ2-7; cdr3_aa: CASSSSQGYYEQYF; cdr3_nt: TGTGCCAGCAGCTCCTCCCAGGGTTACTACGAGCAGTACTTC
v_call: TRBV2; d_call: TRBD2; j_call: TRBJ2-7; cdr3_aa: CASKGGLAGDSYEQYF; cdr3_nt: TGTGCCAGCAAAGGGGGACTAGCGGGAGATTCGTACGAGCAGTACTTC
v_call: TRBV11-2; d_call: NA; j_call: TRBJ1-1; cdr3_aa: CASSHEDIIAFF; cdr3_nt: TGTGCCAGCAGTCACGAGGATATTATAGCTTTCTTT
v_call: TRBV19; d_call: NA; j_call: TRBJ1-5; cdr3_aa: CASSSNSGSNQPQHF; cdr3_nt: TGTGCCAGTAGTTCAAACTCGGGAAGCAATCAGCCCCAGCATTTT
v_call: TRBV27; d_call: NA; j_call: TRBJ2-5; cdr3_aa: CASRRTGTQETQYF; cdr3_nt: TGTGCCAGCAGACGAACAGGGACCCAAGAGACCCAGTACTTC
v_call: TRBV27; d_call: TRBD1; j_call: TRBJ1-2; cdr3_aa: CASSRQGDGYGYTF; cdr3_nt: TGTGCCAGCAGTCGACAGGGGGACGGCTATGGCTACACCTTC
v_call: TRBV27; d_call: TRBD1; j_call: TRBJ1-5; cdr3_aa: CASSLSPGQGAYQPQHF; cdr3_nt: TGTGCCAGCAGTTTGTCTCCGGGACAGGGGGCGTATCAGCCCCAGCATTTT
v_call: TRBV5-8; d_call: NA; j_call: TRBJ2-7; cdr3_aa: CASSLGLTTTYEQYF; cdr3_nt: TGTGCCAGCAGCTTGGGTTTGACAACCACCTACGAGCAGTACTTC
v_call: TRBV9; d_call: TRBD2; j_call: TRBJ2-3; cdr3_aa: CASSVRPPSIAGYTDTQYF; cdr3_nt: TGTGCCAGCAGCGTGAGGCCTCCATCAATAGCGGGGTACACAGATACGCAGTATTTT
v_call: TRBV5-4; d_call: NA; j_call: TRBJ1-3; cdr3_aa: CASSFQGGSNTIYF; cdr3_nt: TGTGCCAGCAGCTTCCAGGGAGGTTCAAACACCATATATTTT
v_call: TRBV19; d_call: TRBD1; j_call: TRBJ1-2; cdr3_aa: CASSIGDSSNYGYTF; cdr3_nt: TGTGCCAGTAGTATAGGGGACAGTTCTAACTATGGCTACACCTTC
v_call: TRBV27; d_call: NA; j_call: TRBJ2-6; cdr3_aa: CASSPNFANVLTF; cdr3_nt: TGTGCCAGCAGTCCCAACTTTGCCAACGTCCTGACTTTC
v_call: TRBV6-1; d_call: NA; j_call: TRBJ2-5; cdr3_aa: CATAPPGLQETQYF; cdr3_nt: TGTGCCACCGCCCCACCGGGACTTCAAGAGACCCAGTACTTC
v_call: TRBV6-5; d_call: NA; j_call: TRBJ2-7; cdr3_aa: CASTGRVYEQYF; cdr3_nt: TGTGCCAGCACCGGCAGGGTCTACGAGCAGTACTTC
v_call: TRBV6-4; d_call: TRBD2; j_call: TRBJ2-7; cdr3_aa: CASSESSGSLEQYF; cdr3_nt: TGTGCCAGCAGTGAGAGTAGCGGGAGTCTGGAGCAGTACTTC
v_call: TRBV7-6; d_call: NA; j_call: TRBJ2-7; cdr3_aa: CASSRGLDPPYEQYF; cdr3_nt: TGTGCCAGCAGCCGCGGCCTCGACCCCCCCTACGAGCAGTACTTC
v_call: TRBV5-6; d_call: TRBD2; j_call: TRBJ2-6; cdr3_aa: CASGEGIPGANVLTF; cdr3_nt: TGTGCCAGCGGGGAGGGGATCCCTGGGGCCAACGTCCTGACTTTC
v_call: TRBV6-1; d_call: NA; j_call: TRBJ1-1; cdr3_aa: CASSEALLRLMNTEAFF; cdr3_nt: TGTGCCAGCAGTGAAGCGCTGCTCAGGCTGATGAACACTGAAGCTTTCTTT
v_call: TRBV6-6; d_call: TRBD2; j_call: TRBJ2-5; cdr3_aa: CASSYGAGEETQYF; cdr3_nt: TGTGCCAGCAGTTACGGGGCGGGGGAAGAGACCCAGTACTTC
v_call: TRBV4-2; d_call: NA; j_call: TRBJ2-5; cdr3_aa: CASSQVRGAAQETQYF; cdr3_nt: TGTGCCAGCAGCCAAGTCCGGGGGGCGGCTCAAGAGACCCAGTACTTC
v_call: TRBV18; d_call: NA; j_call: TRBJ2-2; cdr3_aa: CASSPSEGSNTGELFF; cdr3_nt: TGTGCCAGCTCACCCTCCGAGGGATCGAACACCGGGGAGCTGTTTTTT
v_call: TRBV29-1; d_call: NA; j_call: TRBJ1-2; cdr3_aa: CSAQRQGGGYTF; cdr3_nt: TGCAGCGCCCAGAGGCAGGGAGGCGGCTACACCTTC
v_call: TRBV11-2; d_call: NA; j_call: TRBJ1-6; cdr3_aa: CASSRDMIGDSPLHF; cdr3_nt: TGTGCCAGCAGCCGGGATATGATAGGCGATTCACCCCTCCACTTT
v_call: TRBV10-3; d_call: TRBD2; j_call: TRBJ2-7; cdr3_aa: CAISGRASGAYEQYF; cdr3_nt: TGTGCCATCAGTGGTCGGGCTAGCGGGGCCTACGAGCAGTACTTC
v_call: TRBV11-2; d_call: NA; j_call: TRBJ2-5; cdr3_aa: CASSLVLSQETQYF; cdr3_nt: TGTGCCAGCAGCTTAGTCCTGTCTCAAGAGACCCAGTACTTC
v_call: TRBV5-8; d_call: TRBD1; j_call: TRBJ2-2; cdr3_aa: CASSSRDRLTGELFF; cdr3_nt: TGTGCCAGCAGCTCCCGGGACAGGTTGACCGGGGAGCTGTTTTTT
v_call: TRBV14; d_call: TRBD1; j_call: TRBJ1-5; cdr3_aa: CASSTGENQPQHF; cdr3_nt: TGTGCCAGCAGCACAGGGGAAAATCAGCCCCAGCATTTT
v_call: TRBV6-5; d_call: TRBD1; j_call: TRBJ2-7; cdr3_aa: CASSYRTGTYEQYF; cdr3_nt: TGTGCCAGCAGTTACCGGACAGGGACATACGAGCAGTACTTC
v_call: TRBV7-3; d_call: NA; j_call: TRBJ2-3; cdr3_aa: CASSLNGGTDTQYF; cdr3_nt: TGTGCCAGCAGCTTAAATGGAGGCACAGATACGCAGTATTTT
v_call: TRBV6-4; d_call: NA; j_call: TRBJ2-3; cdr3_aa: CASSPGGSGSDTQYF; cdr3_nt: TGTGCCAGCAGTCCTGGGGGGTCAGGGTCTGATACGCAGTATTTT
v_call: TRBV23-1; d_call: TRBD1; j_call: TRBJ2-7; cdr3_aa: CASSQSHSERNRTGISYEQYF; cdr3_nt: TGCGCCAGCAGTCAATCTCATTCTGAGCGGAACCGGACAGGGATATCTTACGAGCAGTACTTC
v_call: TRBV6-5; d_call: TRBD1; j_call: TRBJ1-2; cdr3_aa: CATRTVQGAGGYTF; cdr3_nt: TGTGCCACCCGGACTGTACAGGGGGCCGGTGGCTACACCTTC
v_call: TRBV28; d_call: TRBD1; j_call: TRBJ1-4; cdr3_aa: CASSFGGTGLNEKLFF; cdr3_nt: TGTGCCAGCAGTTTCGGAGGGACAGGGCTTAATGAAAAACTGTTTTTT